What follows describes a single T cell receptor beta chain. Germline CDR1 and CDR2: MGHRA and YSYEKL. The CDR3 sequence is 12 residues long. V was cut by 2 bases and J by 6 bases, with 8 bases left in between. In TCRdb, the 5' RACE reads were re-called with MiXCR into one record per CDR3 protein. The sample shows 300,000 to 400,000 distinct CDR3 sequences, approximately 12% of them seen only once. The data originate from a study of T cells after yellow fever vaccination. This TCR derives from a man between 18 and 35 years old who received the YFV17D yellow fever vaccine. The V call is TRBV4-1, the J call TRBJ2-7, with D unclear. This sample comprised CD4+ T cells sorted from PBMCs, obtained 15 days after the yellow fever booster vaccination. This chain's CDR3 is CASSQKISEQYF. The CDR3 region has the DNA TGCGCCAGCAGCCAAAAGATAAGCGAGCAGTACTTC.